This TCR beta chain was retrieved from a study of T-cell reconstitution after alpha-beta-depleted transplantation in children. Study-level points and caveats: Day-60 TCRbeta diversity that was high in some patients was derived from surviving recipient T cells and thymic progenitors. The main origin of T-cell counts and diversity one year after transplant was newly produced T cells. There were reportedly several hundred expanded graft clones from which alpha-beta T cells came about two months after transplant.

Unique molecular identifiers were used in preparing the TCRbeta library. TCRdb re-called the PCR reads through MiXCR, storing one row per CDR3 protein. The sample holds around 300,000 distinct CDR3 sequences; around 7.1% are singletons and the top ten take approximately 8.2%. Between the trimmed V and J ends, which lost 3 bases and 4 bases, there was a span of 10 bases. CDR3 length equals 14 residues. Germline values: CDR1 DFQATT, CDR2 SNEGSKA (reference sequence). This clonotype occurred many times. The antigen remains unidentified. This clonotype originated in a female patient under 10 years old who had a stem cell transplant for Fanconi anemia, so the T cells may come from the graft donor. The V call is TRBV20-1, the J call TRBJ1-6; D not certain. The sequenced sample was peripheral blood, obtained 360 days after TCRalphabeta/CD19-depleted stem cell transplant. CDR3 amino acids: CSASLAAYNSPLHF. CDR3 coding DNA: TGCAGTGCTAGCCTCGCAGCTTATAATTCACCCCTCCACTTT.